These T cell receptor beta chains were read from a single sample in a study of T cells in Graves' hyperthyroidism and ophthalmopathy. One entry per CDR3 protein, called by TCRdb with MiXCR from the multiplex PCR reads. The sample shows about 330,000 distinct CDR3 sequences, roughly an eighth of them seen only once. Sequenced material: blood. Source of these receptors: a woman between 35 and 50 years old with Graves' ophthalmopathy. The CDR3 runs from the conserved cysteine through the conserved F or W. The D gene is left open where the match is weak. Size is omitted from some rows. Given values are once, few, many or a class for expanded clones.

clone_size | d_call | j_call | v_call | cdr3_aa | cdr3_nt
many | - | TRBJ1-5 | TRBV28 | CASSLLHQPQHF | TGTGCCAGCAGTTTATTACATCAGCCCCAGCATTTT
many | - | TRBJ1-1 | TRBV28 | CASSLPSDDSLVDTRSTEAFF | TGTGCCAGCAGTTTACCCTCCGACGACTCTTTGGTCGACACTAGAAGCACTGAAGCTTTCTTT
few | TRBD1 | TRBJ2-2 | TRBV5-6 | CASNRDRGTGELFF | TGTGCCAGCAACAGGGACAGGGGCACCGGGGAGCTGTTTTTT
- | - | TRBJ2-3 | TRBV20-1 | CSGWKGWGQYF | TGCAGTGGCTGGAAAGGATGGGGGCAGTATTTT
many | - | TRBJ2-4 | TRBV20-1 | CSARDHVRVFQNIQYF | TGCAGTGCTAGAGATCACGTCAGGGTTTTCCAAAACATTCAGTACTTC
- | - | TRBJ1-1 | TRBV6-1 | CASSEQFALRGTEAFF | TGTGCCAGCAGTGAACAATTCGCGCTCCGGGGAACTGAAGCTTTCTTT
few | - | TRBJ2-1 | TRBV10-3 | CAISDYEDRWDFEQFF | TGTGCCATCAGTGACTACGAGGACAGGTGGGACTTTGAGCAGTTCTTC
many | - | TRBJ2-7 | TRBV2 | CASSLYTHEQYF | TGTGCCAGCAGTTTATATACCCACGAGCAGTACTTC
many | - | TRBJ1-1 | TRBV7-9 | CAAEEIANTEAFF | TGTGCCGCCGAGGAGATTGCGAACACTGAAGCTTTCTTT
- | TRBD1 | TRBJ2-1 | TRBV7-2 | CASSRGAGQGYNEQFF | TGTGCCAGCAGCCGGGGGGCGGGACAGGGATACAATGAGCAGTTCTTC
many | - | TRBJ2-5 | TRBV6-1 | CASSLRQETQYF | TGTGCCAGCAGTCTTCGCCAAGAGACCCAGTACTTC
- | - | TRBJ1-1 | TRBV5-1 | CASSRGDVNTEAFF | TGCGCCAGCAGCCGCGGGGACGTAAACACTGAAGCTTTCTTT
many | - | TRBJ1-2 | TRBV20-1 | CSAQREGRNYGYTF | TGCAGTGCACAAAGGGAGGGAAGGAACTATGGCTACACCTTC
- | TRBD2 | TRBJ2-4 | TRBV20-1 | CSARASGLAKNIQYF | TGCAGTGCTAGAGCTAGCGGGTTAGCCAAAAACATTCAGTACTTC
few | TRBD1 | TRBJ2-2 | TRBV6-4 | CASSDSRTGGGELFF | TGTGCCAGCAGTGACTCGAGGACAGGTGGAGGGGAGCTGTTTTTT
few | - | TRBJ1-4 | TRBV6-2/TRBV6-3 | CASSYVPTTATNEKLFF | TGTGCCAGCAGTTATGTCCCGACGACAGCAACTAATGAAAAACTGTTTTTT
- | - | TRBJ2-2 | TRBV11-2 | CASTPRDNTGELFF | TGTGCCAGCACACCCAGGGACAACACCGGGGAGCTGTTTTTT
few | - | TRBJ1-3 | TRBV2 | CASRGTGNTIYF | TGTGCCAGCAGGGGAACTGGAAACACCATATATTTT
many | - | TRBJ1-2 | TRBV6-1 | CASSAGFTGNYGYTF | TGTGCCAGCAGTGCAGGATTCACAGGAAACTATGGCTACACCTTC
- | TRBD1 | TRBJ1-2 | TRBV19 | CATRRDRGFNGYTF | TGTGCCACCCGCCGGGACAGGGGATTCAATGGCTACACCTTC
many | TRBD1 | TRBJ2-3 | TRBV20-1 | CSARVPRTGNTDTQYF | TGCAGTGCTAGGGTTCCAAGGACAGGAAACACAGATACGCAGTATTTT
many | TRBD1 | TRBJ1-1 | TRBV29-1 | CSVTPTQGGEAFF | TGCAGCGTCACCCCTACACAGGGGGGGGAAGCTTTCTTT
many | - | TRBJ2-5 | TRBV10-3 | CAIWRDMKDF | TGTGCCATTTGGAGGGACATGAAGGACTTC
few | - | TRBJ1-1 | TRBV5-6 | CASSLGFRDTEAFF | TGTGCCAGCAGCTTGGGGTTCCGGGACACTGAAGCTTTCTTT
many | TRBD1 | TRBJ2-1 | TRBV6-2/TRBV6-3 | CASSWDRETHNEQFF | TGTGCCAGCAGCTGGGACAGGGAAACCCACAATGAGCAGTTCTTC
few | - | TRBJ2-4 | TRBV28 | CASSLVPINIQYF | TGTGCCAGCAGTTTAGTTCCGATTAACATTCAGTACTTC
many | - | TRBJ2-7 | TRBV2 | CASSRQQPYEQYF | TGTGCCAGCAGTAGACAGCAACCCTACGAGCAGTACTTC
few | TRBD1 | TRBJ2-7 | TRBV6-1 | CASRSQPPGTGFDYEQYF | TGTGCCAGCAGGTCCCAACCCCCCGGGACAGGGTTCGACTACGAGCAGTACTTC
few | - | TRBJ2-2 | TRBV29-1 | CSVVLHSRTDGELFF | TGCAGCGTTGTCCTCCACAGCCGAACCGACGGGGAGCTGTTTTTT
- | - | TRBJ2-7 | TRBV5-8 | CASSTTGRYEQYF | TGTGCCAGCAGCACCACAGGGAGGTACGAGCAGTACTTC
few | TRBD2 | TRBJ2-3 | TRBV7-6 | CASSPRGSGVTDTQYF | TGTGCCAGCAGCCCTAGGGGTAGCGGGGTCACAGATACGCAGTATTTT
few | - | TRBJ1-2 | TRBV3-1 | CASSQGRLYGYTF | TGTGCCAGCAGCCAAGGACGGCTCTATGGCTACACCTTC
few | TRBD2 | TRBJ2-1 | TRBV12-3/TRBV12-4 | CASSLLAGGGDEQFF | TGTGCCAGCAGCCTCCTAGCGGGGGGAGGGGATGAGCAGTTCTTC
many | TRBD1 | TRBJ1-1 | TRBV19 | CASSIRGLAEAFF | TGTGCCAGTAGTATCAGGGGGCTTGCTGAAGCTTTCTTT
- | - | TRBJ1-3 | TRBV5-6 | CASSLRAEAGNTIYF | TGTGCCAGCAGCTTGAGGGCGGAAGCTGGAAACACCATATATTTT
few | - | TRBJ2-3 | TRBV7-9 | CASSLGVADTQYF | TGTGCCAGCAGCTTGGGGGTTGCAGATACGCAGTATTTT
- | TRBD2 | TRBJ2-4 | TRBV7-9 | CASSLVGGGEAKNIQYF | TGTGCCAGCAGCTTAGTGGGGGGGGGTGAGGCCAAAAACATTCAGTACTTC
- | TRBD1 | TRBJ1-6 | TRBV18 | CASSPTGAINSPLHF | TGTGCCAGCTCACCGACAGGGGCGATTAATTCACCCCTCCACTTT
many | - | TRBJ2-3 | TRBV5-5 | CASSTSETDTQYF | TGTGCCAGCTCGACCAGCGAGACAGATACGCAGTATTTT
many | - | TRBJ2-7 | TRBV28 | CASSLLGTTYEQYF | TGTGCCAGCAGTTTACTCGGGACAACCTACGAGCAGTACTTC
many | - | TRBJ1-5 | TRBV19 | CASWGPSNQPQHF | TGTGCCAGTTGGGGGCCTAGCAATCAGCCCCAGCATTTT
many | - | TRBJ2-1 | TRBV11-2 | CASSAQWGEQFF | TGTGCCAGCAGCGCCCAGTGGGGTGAGCAGTTCTTC
many | - | TRBJ2-6 | TRBV20-1 | CSARGQAGANVLTF | TGCAGTGCTAGAGGTCAGGCTGGGGCCAACGTCCTGACTTTC
many | - | TRBJ1-5 | TRBV2 | CASSELPGARQPQHF | TGTGCCAGCAGTGAACTCCCAGGGGCCCGTCAGCCCCAGCATTTT
- | - | TRBJ2-5 | TRBV28 | CASHGPRAQYF | TGTGCCAGCCATGGGCCGAGGGCCCAGTACTTC
many | - | TRBJ2-5 | TRBV24-1 | CATSEFLGQTQYF | TGTGCCACCAGTGAATTCCTCGGGCAGACCCAGTACTTC